This passage covers 12 T cell receptor beta chains from one sample sequenced in a study of cytomegalovirus exposure and HLA in healthy donors. TCRdb keeps only in-frame clones here, not all; method: immunoSEQ multiplex PCR. The sample has 150,000 to 200,000 clones, around 85% seen once; the top ten hold 16%. Specimen: PBMCs. These receptors originate from a man younger than 35 in good health and CMV-seropositive.

This clone was seen just once. The CDR3, as DNA: TGTGCCAGCAGCTTAGAAGCGGCGTACGAGCAGTACTTC. Protein: CASSLEAAYEQYF. This chain connects TRBV11-2 to TRBJ2-7; D is perhaps TRBD2 (5 bases). The germline V and J ends were trimmed by 0 bases and 4 bases, with 7 bases remaining between them. The germline CDR1 and CDR2 sequences are SGHAT and FQNNGV. There are 13 residues in the CDR3.

The chain has TRBV27 and TRBJ2-1; D is perhaps TRBD2 (5 bases). Trimming stripped 2 bases from V and 9 bases from J, with 14 bases between. There are 14 residues in the CDR3. Looked up from germline, CDR1 is MNHEY and CDR2 is SMNVEV (reference sequence). DNA of the CDR3: TGTGCCAGCAGTTTAACTAGTTATAAGGTTGAGCAGTTCTTC. The encoded protein is CASSLTSYKVEQFF.

This chain joins TRBV7-9 and TRBJ2-3; TRBD1 matches at 9 bases. The CDR3 runs 16 residues. After removal of 0 bases from V and 4 bases from J, the junction contained 5 bases not matched to a gene. Germline-derived CDR1 and CDR2 are SEHNR and FQNEAQ (reference sequence). The CDR3 is CASSLAGTGIPDTQYF. The CDR3 DNA reads TGTGCCAGCAGCTTAGCGGGGACAGGGATTCCAGATACGCAGTATTTT.

The chain couples TRBV6-5 to TRBJ1-6; 9 positions agree with TRBD1. Per germline, CDR1 MNHEY and CDR2 SVGAGI. This CDR3 is 15 amino acids long. J lost 9 bases, V lost 5 bases, and 8 bases had no gene match. The chain's CDR3 is CASSLQGAISSPLHF. CDR3 coding DNA: TGTGCCAGCAGTCTACAGGGGGCGATTAGTTCACCCCTCCACTTT.

The chain recombines TRBV18 with TRBJ1-1; 8 nucleotides agree with TRBD1. The trim removed 0 bases at V and 5 bases at J, leaving 11 bases unmatched. The CDR3 spans 17 residues. Germline assignment: CDR1 KGHSH and CDR2 LQKENI. The CDR3 DNA sequence: TGTGCCAGCTCACCACCGGGACAGGACGTTAGGGGAACTGAAGCTTTCTTT. It translates to CASSPPGQDVRGTEAFF.

The rearrangement links TRBV5-1 to TRBJ2-7; D is uncertain. Germline CDR1 and CDR2: SGHRS and YFSETQ. The ends were cut back, 0 bases at V and 3 bases at J, with 7 bases in the middle. The CDR3 is 13 residues long. The CDR3 sequence: CASSLGQIYEQYF. In DNA, the CDR3 is TGCGCCAGCAGCTTGGGCCAGATCTACGAGCAGTACTTC.

The chain has TRBV4-1 and TRBJ2-1, with 8 bases that match TRBD2. Germline V gives CDR1 MGHRA, CDR2 YSYEKL. With 2 bases clipped from V and 7 bases from J, the junction kept 7 bases outside the gene matches. There are 15 residues in the CDR3. The DNA of the CDR3 is TGCGCCAGCAGCCAATCTAGCCGGGGGGGGAATGAGCAGTTCTTC. Its translation: CASSQSSRGGNEQFF.

The chain employs TRBV5-6 and TRBJ2-1, with 8 nucleotides matching TRBD1. The V gene's germline CDR1 is SGHDT and CDR2 YYEEEE. This CDR3 has 16 amino acids. After removal of 4 bases from V and 6 bases from J, the junction contained 12 bases not matched to a gene. CDR3 nucleotide sequence: TGTGCCAGCAGCCGAAGACAGGGGTCGGTAAGCAATGAGCAGTTCTTC. This codes for CASSRRQGSVSNEQFF.

The V call is TRBV19, the J call TRBJ2-5; the D gene is possibly TRBD2 (6 bases). Per the germline V gene, CDR1 is LNHDA and CDR2 is SQIVND (reference sequence). The CDR3 has 13 amino acids. V was clipped by 5 bases and J by 0 bases, with 7 bases between them. CDR3 nucleotide sequence: TGTGCCAGTAGTCGCGGGGACCAAGAGACCCAGTACTTC. Its translation is CASSRGDQETQYF.

The chain couples TRBV5-6 to TRBJ1-1, with a tentative D call TRBD1 (6 bases). The germline gives CDR1 SGHDT, CDR2 YYEEEE. The CDR3 extends over 17 amino acids. V was pared by 0 bases and J by 0 bases, with 15 bases between. DNA of the CDR3: TGTGCCAGCAGCTTGGTAGTAGGAGCAGGGGTGAACACTGAAGCTTTCTTT. It translates to CASSLVVGAGVNTEAFF.

The rearrangement uses TRBV9 and TRBJ2-7, with 7 bases matching TRBD2. With V trimmed by 0 bases and J by 0 bases, 3 bases remained unmatched. The V gene's germline CDR1 is SGDLS and CDR2 YYNGEE. This CDR3 spans 15 amino acids. The CDR3 reads CASSVDGGSSYEQYF. The CDR3 DNA reads TGTGCCAGCAGCGTAGACGGCGGGAGCTCCTACGAGCAGTACTTC.

This clone was recorded only once. One end of the junction fails to match germline, which may point to a read error. This rearrangement joins TRBV6-5 to TRBJ2-1; possibly TRBD1 for D (5 bases). Germline V CDR1 and CDR2: MNHEY, SVGAGI. The CDR3 length is 15 residues. The CDR3 region is CASSYARGSTNKQFF. The CDR3 coding sequence is TGTGCCAGCAGTTACGCTAGGGGTTCCACCAATAAGCAGTTCTTC.